The sequence of this T cell receptor (beta chain) was determined in a study of regulatory T cells in long-lasting Graves disease. Through Arm-PCR of CDR3 regions and iRepertoire HTBI primers, TCR beta libraries were built. TCRdb reprocessed the multiplex PCR reads via MiXCR and lists one record per CDR3 protein. The sample includes approximately 460,000 distinct CDR3 sequences, about 17% of them seen just once. J gave up 2 bases and V 4 bases, and 5 bases lay outside the gene matches. Germline CDR1 SGDLS, CDR2 YYNGEE. The CDR3 consists of 15 residues. There are many counts of this clonotype. The time point was: newly diagnosed GD, antithyroid drugs for less than 3 months. The TCR library was made from RNA that had been extracted from PBMCs in TRIzol. These data were also filed under a second study, of T cells in Graves' hyperthyroidism and ophthalmopathy.

This specimen was peripheral blood mononuclear cells (PBMCs), taken at new diagnosis, from a patient treated with antithyroid drugs. The chain joins TRBV9 to TRBJ2-3; 9 nucleotides agree with TRBD1. This receptor was obtained from a woman in her twenties or thirties with Graves disease. CDR3 coding DNA: TGTGCCAGCAGCAACCGACAGGGGGACACAGATACGCAGTATTTT. Amino acids: CASSNRQGDTDTQYF.